In this sample, the clone carrying this T cell receptor (beta chain) turned up once. Sequencing was performed with immunoSEQ multiplex PCR; in TCRdb, only in-frame clones are kept and a portion is missing. The sample lists about 60,000 clones, roughly 85% seen once, with more than 0.95% in the top ten. This record comes from a study of blood T cell repertoires in COVID-19. Study at large: The United States, Italy and Spain provided the acute and convalescent COVID-19 samples. T cells, B-cell-depleted T cells, or PBMCs provided the cDNA or gDNA that served as material.

The TCR originated in a man in his forties with acute or convalescent COVID-19. The sequenced sample consisted of peripheral blood.

For the CDR3, the DNA is TGTGCCAGCAGCTTATGGGGACTGCATAATTCACCCCTCCACTTT. Translated, it gives CASSLWGLHNSPLHF. The chain couples TRBV7-3 to TRBJ1-6; tentatively, D is TRBD1 (5 bases). CDR1 is SGHTA, CDR2 FQGTGA, per germline. The CDR3 spans 15 residues. Trimming took off 2 bases at V and 5 bases at J, with 10 bases between the two ends.